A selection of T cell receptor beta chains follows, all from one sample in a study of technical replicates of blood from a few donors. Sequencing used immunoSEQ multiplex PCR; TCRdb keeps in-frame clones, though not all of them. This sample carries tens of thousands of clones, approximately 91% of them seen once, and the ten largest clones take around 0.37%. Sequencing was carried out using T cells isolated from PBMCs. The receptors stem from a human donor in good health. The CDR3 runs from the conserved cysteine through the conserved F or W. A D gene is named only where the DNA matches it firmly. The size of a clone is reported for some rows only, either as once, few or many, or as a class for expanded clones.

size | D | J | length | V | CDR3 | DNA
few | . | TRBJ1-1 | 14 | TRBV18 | CASSPIGQNNEAFF | TGTGCCAGCTCACCAATCGGACAGAATAATGAAGCTTTCTTT
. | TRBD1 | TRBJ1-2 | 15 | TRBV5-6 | CASSRYTGGIYGYTF | TGTGCCAGCAGCCGATACACAGGGGGCATCTATGGCTACACCTTC
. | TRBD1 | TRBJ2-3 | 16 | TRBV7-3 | CASSSMGQGSTDTQYF | TGTGCCAGCAGCTCGATGGGACAGGGCAGCACAGATACGCAGTATTTT
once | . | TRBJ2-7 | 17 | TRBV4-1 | CASSQGNGREKFDEQYF | TGCGCCAGCAGCCAAGGTAACGGTCGGGAGAAGTTCGACGAGCAGTACTTC
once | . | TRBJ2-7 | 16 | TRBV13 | CASSLGSWASSYEQYF | TGTGCCAGCAGCTTAGGATCTTGGGCGAGCTCCTACGAGCAGTACTTC
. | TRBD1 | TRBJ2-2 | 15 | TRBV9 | CASSRRTGNTGELFF | TGTGCCAGCAGCCGCCGGACAGGGAACACCGGGGAGCTGTTTTTT
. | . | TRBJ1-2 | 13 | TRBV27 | CASSLGQSYGYTF | TGTGCCAGCAGTTTAGGGCAGAGCTATGGCTACACCTTC
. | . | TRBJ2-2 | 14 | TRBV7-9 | CASSLGQFTGELFF | TGTGCCAGCAGCTTAGGTCAGTTCACCGGGGAGCTGTTTTTT
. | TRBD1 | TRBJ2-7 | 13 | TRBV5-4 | CASSQGDSYEQYF | TGTGCCAGCTCACAGGGGGACTCCTACGAGCAGTACTTC
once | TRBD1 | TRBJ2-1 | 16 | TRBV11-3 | CASRITGTGANNEQFF | TGTGCCAGCAGAATTACCGGGACAGGGGCGAATAATGAGCAGTTCTTC
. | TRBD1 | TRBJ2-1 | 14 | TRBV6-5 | CASSYHGTAPEQFF | TGTGCCAGCAGTTACCATGGGACAGCTCCTGAGCAGTTCTTC
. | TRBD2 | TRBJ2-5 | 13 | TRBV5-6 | CASGTSGQETQYF | TGTGCCAGCGGGACTAGTGGGCAAGAGACCCAGTACTTC